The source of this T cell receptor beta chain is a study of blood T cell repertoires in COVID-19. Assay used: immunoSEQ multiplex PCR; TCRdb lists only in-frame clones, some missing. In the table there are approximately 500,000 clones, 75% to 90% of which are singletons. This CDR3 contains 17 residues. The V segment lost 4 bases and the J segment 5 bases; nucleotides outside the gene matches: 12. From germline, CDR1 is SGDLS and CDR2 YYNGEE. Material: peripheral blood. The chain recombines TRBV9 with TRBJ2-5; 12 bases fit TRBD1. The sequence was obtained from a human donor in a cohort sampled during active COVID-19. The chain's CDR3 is CASSTRTGTGGDETQYF. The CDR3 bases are TGTGCCAGCAGCACCAGAACCGGGACAGGGGGCGATGAGACCCAGTACTTC. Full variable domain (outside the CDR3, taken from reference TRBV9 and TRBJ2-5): DSGVTQTPKHLITATGQRVTLRCSPRSGDLSVYWYQQSLDQGLQFLIQYYNGEERAKGNILERFSAQQFPDLHSELNLSSLELGDSALYFCASSTRTGTGGDETQYFGPGTRLLVL.